This TCR beta chain was sequenced during a study of shared clonotypes between healthy human individuals. With respect to this clone: Antigen specificity is unknown.

Germline V gene lookup returns CDR1 MNHEY and CDR2 SMNVEV (reference sequence). V was trimmed by 7 bases and J by 2 bases, leaving 12 bases between them. This CDR3 is 14 amino acids long. Overall study results and limits: Large depth notwithstanding, sorted-subset sequencing proved incomplete by rarefaction.

The protocol was immunoSEQ multiplex PCR, while the TCRdb copy is restricted to in-frame clones and leaves out a portion. The table lists hundreds of thousands of clones, 60% to 80% of them singletons. The chain is built from TRBV27 and TRBJ2-1; TRBD1 is a possible D gene (6 bases). The specimen sequenced was memory CD4+ T cells sorted from blood. The sample's subset: CD45RA-negative fraction. The source is a woman aged 30 to 39 in good health. CDR3 protein: CASKGEYAYNEQFF. The CDR3, as DNA: TGTGCCAGCAAGGGGGAGTACGCCTACAATGAGCAGTTCTTC.